The sequence of this TCR beta chain was determined in a study of blood T cells in healthy people across ages. Study-level background: Per every two T cells, about one barcoded beta molecule was captured by template switching. General study results and limits: From one million sequenced T cells, diversity estimates were lower bounds.

A word on this clonotype: Its antigen is unidentified.

V lost 6 bases, J lost 4 bases, and 13 bases lay in between. Per the germline V gene, CDR1 is MNHNY and CDR2 is SVGAGI (reference sequence). The CDR3 runs 14 residues. Then a second PCR, running about 6 to 12 cycles, was carried out with a sample-barcoded 5' primer and a J-beta primer mix. TCRdb re-derived calls from the 5' RACE reads in MiXCR, one entry per CDR3 protein. Among 630,000 or so distinct CDR3 sequences, about 30% were seen once, and the ten largest hold 15%. The receptor's source is a woman over 75 in good health. The source material was blood. The chain joins TRBV6-6 to TRBJ1-5; no firm D call. Written as DNA, the CDR3 is TGTGCCAGCAGCCCCCCCGACCGAAATCAGCCCCAGCATTTT. Translated: CASSPPDRNQPQHF.